This TCR beta chain appears in the sequencing data of a study of blood T cell repertoires in COVID-19. Study as a whole: Samples of COVID-19 (acute and convalescent) were obtained from the United States, Italy and Spain.

Original handling: Amplified reference gene primers provided the basis for estimating nucleated cell counts. Sequencing used immunoSEQ multiplex PCR; TCRdb keeps in-frame clones, though not all of them. That table furnishes V, J and clone size, whereas the DNA furnished D and trimming. In the table there are some 220,000 clones, approximately 85% of which are singletons. Trimming at V came to 1 base and at J to 8 bases, leaving 7 bases not matched to a gene. Germline CDR1 and CDR2: LGHDT and YNNKEL (reference sequence). The CDR3 covers 15 residues. Seattle researchers signed up patients amid active infection and tracked them longitudinally.

The clonotype comes from a man aged 50 or older with COVID-19, enrolled during active disease. Sequenced sample: peripheral blood. The gene calls are TRBV3-1 (or the pseudogene TRBV3-2) and TRBJ1-4, with TRBD1 identical over 7 bases. In DNA, the CDR3 is TGTGCCAGCAGCCAAGGCCTTACAGGGGTAGAAAAACTGTTTTTT. Protein: CASSQGLTGVEKLFF.